This note documents a single T cell receptor (beta chain) sequence. Its antigen is not identified. This entry comes from a study of beta chain features in type 1 diabetes. For the study at large: Age, gender and cell yields were alike across patients and healthy donors. Notes on the study in general: A moderate, significant TCRB CDR3 shortening appeared in type 1 diabetes across four CD4+ subsets.

Reverse transcription of all isolated RNA meant that expressed TCRB transcripts were sequenced. TCRdb's copy holds only in-frame clones and misses some; the assay was immunoSEQ multiplex PCR. The sample holds approximately 250,000 clones; 13% to 15% are singletons and the top ten take about 0.027%. The germline V gene encodes CDR1 WSHSY and CDR2 SAAADI. The CDR3 covers 14 residues. Trimming removed 8 bases from V and 7 bases from J; junction bases left unmatched: 11. Using CD45RO/CCR7/CD25/CD127/CD95/CD27, CD4+ naive, central memory, regulatory and stem cell-like memory cells were sorted. This TCR was sampled from a middle-aged woman in good health. The chain uses TRBV10-2 and TRBJ1-1; 9 positions match TRBD1. Material: naive CD4+ T cells from blood. The CDR3: CASCIQGAGSEAFF. Here the CDR3 DNA reads TGCGCCAGCTGCATACAGGGGGCTGGCAGTGAAGCTTTCTTT.